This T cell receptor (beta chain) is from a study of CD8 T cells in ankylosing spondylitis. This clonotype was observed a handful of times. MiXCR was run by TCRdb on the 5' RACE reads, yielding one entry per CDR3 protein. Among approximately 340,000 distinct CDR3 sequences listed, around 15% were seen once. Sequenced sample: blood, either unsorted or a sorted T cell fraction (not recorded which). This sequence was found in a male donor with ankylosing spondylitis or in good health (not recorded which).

CDR3 nucleotide sequence: TGCGCCAGCAGCCAAGCCACAGGGAAGGGGTTTGCTGGAAACACCATATATTTT. Translation: CASSQATGKGFAGNTIYF. J is TRBJ1-3 and V is TRBV4-1; perhaps TRBD1 as D (6 bases). V lost 1 base and J lost 2, with 18 bases in between. The CDR3 contains 18 residues. Germline CDR1 is MGHRA and CDR2 is YSYEKL.